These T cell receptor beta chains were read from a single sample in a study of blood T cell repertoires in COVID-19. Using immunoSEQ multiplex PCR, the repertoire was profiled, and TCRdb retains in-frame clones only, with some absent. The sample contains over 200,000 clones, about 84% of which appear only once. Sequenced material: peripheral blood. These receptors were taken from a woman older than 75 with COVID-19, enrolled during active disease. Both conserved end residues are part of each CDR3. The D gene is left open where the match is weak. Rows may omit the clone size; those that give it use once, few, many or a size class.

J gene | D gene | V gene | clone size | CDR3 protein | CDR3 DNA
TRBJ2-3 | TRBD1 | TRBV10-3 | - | CATATPQSTGESQYF | TGTGCCACCGCCACCCCCCAATCGACAGGGGAGTCGCAGTATTTT
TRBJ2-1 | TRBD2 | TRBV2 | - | CASSRTSGRGYNEQFF | TGTGCCAGCAGCAGGACTAGCGGGAGAGGGTACAATGAGCAGTTCTTC
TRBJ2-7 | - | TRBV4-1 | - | CASSSSSAGAPYEQYF | TGCGCCAGCAGCTCAAGTTCGGCGGGTGCCCCCTACGAGCAGTACTTC
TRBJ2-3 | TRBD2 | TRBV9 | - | CASSPLVGEGTDTQYF | TGTGCCAGCAGCCCATTGGTAGGGGAGGGGACAGATACGCAGTATTTT
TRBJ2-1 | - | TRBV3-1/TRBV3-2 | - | CASSQGGLTNEQFF | TGTGCCAGCAGCCAAGGGGGACTGACTAATGAGCAGTTCTTC
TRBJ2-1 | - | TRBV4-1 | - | CASSQGLTSYNEQFF | TGCGCCAGCAGCCAGGGACTTACATCCTACAATGAGCAGTTCTTC
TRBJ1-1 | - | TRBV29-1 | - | CSVAMRVSDTEAFF | TGCAGCGTTGCAATGAGGGTATCTGACACTGAAGCTTTCTTT
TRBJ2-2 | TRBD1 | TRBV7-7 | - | CASSLGTGGLSNTGELFF | TGTGCTAGCAGCTTGGGGACAGGGGGTTTGTCGAACACCGGGGAGCTGTTTTTT
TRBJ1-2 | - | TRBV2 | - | CASSEEDYGYTF | TGTGCCAGCAGCGAGGAGGACTATGGCTACACCTTC
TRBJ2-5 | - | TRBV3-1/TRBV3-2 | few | CASSQSERGSVKETQYF | TGTGCCAGCAGCCAATCTGAAAGGGGGAGTGTCAAAGAGACCCAGTACTTC
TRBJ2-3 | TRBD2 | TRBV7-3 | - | CASSQRRETTDTQYF | TGTGCCAGCAGCCAGAGGCGGGAGACCACAGATACGCAGTATTTT
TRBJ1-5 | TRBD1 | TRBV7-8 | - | CASSLDPGGYSNQPQHF | TGTGCCAGCAGCTTAGACCCAGGGGGCTATAGCAATCAGCCCCAGCATTTT
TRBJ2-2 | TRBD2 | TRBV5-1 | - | CASSSGTSATIGELFF | TGCGCCAGCAGCTCCGGGACTAGCGCCACAATAGGGGAGCTGTTTTTT
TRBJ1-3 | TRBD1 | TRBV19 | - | CASSDRGFASGNTIYF | TGTGCCAGTAGTGACAGGGGCTTTGCCTCTGGAAACACCATATATTTT
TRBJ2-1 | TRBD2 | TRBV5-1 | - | CASSFAGTSDYNEQFF | TGCGCCAGCAGCTTCGCCGGGACTAGCGACTACAATGAGCAGTTCTTC
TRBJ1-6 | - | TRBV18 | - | CASSPNRGSYNSPLHF | TGTGCCAGCTCACCTAACCGGGGCTCCTATAATTCACCCCTCCACTTT
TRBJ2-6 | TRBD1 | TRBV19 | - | CASSKYPRDSSGANVLTF | TGTGCCAGTAGTAAATACCCGAGGGACAGCTCTGGGGCCAACGTCCTGACTTTC
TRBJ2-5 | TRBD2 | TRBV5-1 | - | CASSPGVAGETQYF | TGCGCCAGCAGCCCGGGAGTAGCGGGGGAGACCCAGTACTTC
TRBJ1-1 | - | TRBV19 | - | CASSRQGALGTEAFF | TGTGCCAGTAGCCGGCAGGGTGCTTTAGGCACTGAAGCTTTCTTT
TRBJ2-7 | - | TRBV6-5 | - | CASSYGALMGYEQYF | TGTGCCAGCAGTTACGGGGCACTCATGGGCTACGAGCAGTACTTC
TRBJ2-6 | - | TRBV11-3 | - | CASSSSRGANVLTF | TGTGCCAGCAGCTCCTCCAGAGGAGCCAACGTCCTGACTTTC
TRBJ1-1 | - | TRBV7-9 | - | CASSLGQVNTEAFF | TGTGCCAGCAGCTTAGGACAGGTGAACACTGAAGCTTTCTTT
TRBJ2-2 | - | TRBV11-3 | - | CASGAGQANTGELFF | TGTGCCAGCGGGGCAGGCCAGGCAAACACCGGGGAGCTGTTTTTT
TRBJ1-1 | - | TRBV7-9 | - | CASSELTEAFF | TGTGCCAGCAGCGAACTCACTGAAGCTTTCTTT
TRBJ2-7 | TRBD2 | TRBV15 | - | CATSWTSGSSYEQYF | TGTGCCACCAGCTGGACTAGCGGGAGCTCCTACGAGCAGTACTTC
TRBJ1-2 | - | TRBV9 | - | CASSPLVQNYGYTF | TGTGCCAGCAGCCCCCTAGTGCAGAACTATGGCTACACCTTC
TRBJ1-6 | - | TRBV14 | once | CASSQGPVNSPLHF | TGTGCCAGCAGCCAAGGTCCGGTTAATTCACCCCTCCACTTT
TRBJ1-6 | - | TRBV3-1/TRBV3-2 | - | CASSQGASSYNSPLHF | TGTGCCAGCAGCCAAGGTGCGAGCTCCTATAATTCACCCCTCCACTTT
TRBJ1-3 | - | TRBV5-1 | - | CASSAMEQRGNTIYF | TGCGCCAGCAGCGCAATGGAGCAACGGGGAAACACCATATATTTT
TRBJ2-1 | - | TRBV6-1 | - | CASSDPPAGKYEQFF | TGTGCCAGCAGTGACCCCCCCGCGGGAAAGTATGAGCAGTTCTTC
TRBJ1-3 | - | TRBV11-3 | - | CASSLALFSAPPGNGNTIYF | TGTGCCAGCAGCTTGGCCCTATTTTCCGCCCCGCCGGGGAATGGAAACACCATATATTTT
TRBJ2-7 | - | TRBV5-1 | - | CASSPQTTSNYEQYF | TGCGCCAGCAGCCCCCAGACTACCTCCAACTACGAGCAGTACTTC
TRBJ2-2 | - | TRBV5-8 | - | CASSVRVHYTGELFF | TGTGCCAGCAGCGTCCGGGTTCACTACACCGGGGAGCTGTTTTTT